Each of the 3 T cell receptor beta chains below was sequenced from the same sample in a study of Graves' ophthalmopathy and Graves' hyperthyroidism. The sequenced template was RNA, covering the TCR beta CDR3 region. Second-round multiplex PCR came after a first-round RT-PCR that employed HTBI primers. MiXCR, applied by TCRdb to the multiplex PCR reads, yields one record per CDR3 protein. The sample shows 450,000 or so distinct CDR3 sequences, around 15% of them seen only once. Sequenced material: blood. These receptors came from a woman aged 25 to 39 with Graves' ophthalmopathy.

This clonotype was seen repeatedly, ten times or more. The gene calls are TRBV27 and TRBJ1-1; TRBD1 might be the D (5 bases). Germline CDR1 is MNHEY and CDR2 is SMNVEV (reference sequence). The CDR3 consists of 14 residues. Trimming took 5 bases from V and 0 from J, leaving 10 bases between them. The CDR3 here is CASSRYRMNTEAFF. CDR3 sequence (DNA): TGTGCCAGCAGTCGCTACAGGATGAACACTGAAGCTTTCTTT.

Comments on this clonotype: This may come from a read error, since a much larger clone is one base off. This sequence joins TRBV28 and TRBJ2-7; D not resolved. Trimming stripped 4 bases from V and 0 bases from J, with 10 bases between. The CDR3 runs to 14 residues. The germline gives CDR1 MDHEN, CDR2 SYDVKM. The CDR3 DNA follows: TGTGCCAGCAGTTACAGCGTCCTCTCCTACGAGCAGTACGTC. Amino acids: CASSYSVLSYEQYV.

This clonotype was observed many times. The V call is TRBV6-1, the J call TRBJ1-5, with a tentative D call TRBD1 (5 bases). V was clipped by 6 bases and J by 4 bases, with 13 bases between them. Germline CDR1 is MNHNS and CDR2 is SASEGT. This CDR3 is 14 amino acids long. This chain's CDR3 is CASSAGTVNQPQHF. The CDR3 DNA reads TGTGCCAGCAGCGCCGGGACCGTAAATCAGCCCCAGCATTTT.